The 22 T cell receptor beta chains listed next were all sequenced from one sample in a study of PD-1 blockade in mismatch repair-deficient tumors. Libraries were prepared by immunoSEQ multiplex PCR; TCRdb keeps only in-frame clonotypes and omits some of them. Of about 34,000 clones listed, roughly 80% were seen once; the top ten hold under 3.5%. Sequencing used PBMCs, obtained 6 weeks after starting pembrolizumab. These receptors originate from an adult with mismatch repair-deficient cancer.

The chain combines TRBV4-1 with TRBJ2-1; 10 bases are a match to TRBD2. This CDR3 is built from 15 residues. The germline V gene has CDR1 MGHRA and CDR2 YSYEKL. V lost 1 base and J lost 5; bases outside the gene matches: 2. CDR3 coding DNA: TGCGCCAGCAGCCAAGTCACTAGCGGGAACAATGAGCAGTTCTTC. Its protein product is CASSQVTSGNNEQFF.

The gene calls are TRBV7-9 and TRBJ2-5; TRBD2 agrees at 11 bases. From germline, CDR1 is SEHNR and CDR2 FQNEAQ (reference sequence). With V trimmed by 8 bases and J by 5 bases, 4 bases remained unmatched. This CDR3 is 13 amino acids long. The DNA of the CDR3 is TGTGCCAGCGGAGGACTAGCGGGTGAGACCCAGTACTTC. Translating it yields CASGGLAGETQYF.

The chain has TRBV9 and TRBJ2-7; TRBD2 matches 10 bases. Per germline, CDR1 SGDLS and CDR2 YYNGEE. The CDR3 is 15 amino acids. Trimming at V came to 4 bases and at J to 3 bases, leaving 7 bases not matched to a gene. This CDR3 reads CASSSRSGRFYEQYF. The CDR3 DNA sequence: TGTGCCAGCAGCTCACGTAGCGGGAGGTTCTACGAGCAGTACTTC.

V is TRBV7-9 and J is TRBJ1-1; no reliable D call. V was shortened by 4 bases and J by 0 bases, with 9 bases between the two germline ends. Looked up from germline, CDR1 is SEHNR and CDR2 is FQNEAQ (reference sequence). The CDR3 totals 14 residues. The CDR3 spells CASSSTEMNTEAFF. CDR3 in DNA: TGTGCCAGCAGCTCCACCGAGATGAACACTGAAGCTTTCTTT.

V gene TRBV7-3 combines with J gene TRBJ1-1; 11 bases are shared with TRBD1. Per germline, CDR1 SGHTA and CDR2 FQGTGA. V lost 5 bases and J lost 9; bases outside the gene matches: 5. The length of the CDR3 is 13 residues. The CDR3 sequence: CASSLMDRGQAFF. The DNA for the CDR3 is TGTGCCAGCAGCCTCATGGACAGGGGGCAAGCTTTCTTT.

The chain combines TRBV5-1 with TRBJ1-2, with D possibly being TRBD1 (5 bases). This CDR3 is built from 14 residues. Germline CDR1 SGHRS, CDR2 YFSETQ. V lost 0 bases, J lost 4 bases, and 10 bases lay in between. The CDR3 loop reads CASSLAAGFYGYTF. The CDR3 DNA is TGCGCCAGCAGCTTGGCGGCAGGGTTCTATGGCTACACCTTC.

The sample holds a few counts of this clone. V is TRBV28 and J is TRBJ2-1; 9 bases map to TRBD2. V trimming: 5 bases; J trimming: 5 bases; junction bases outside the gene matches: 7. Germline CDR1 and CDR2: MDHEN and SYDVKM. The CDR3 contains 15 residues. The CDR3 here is CASSPSGRLHNEQFF. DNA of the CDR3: TGTGCCAGCAGTCCCAGCGGGAGGCTCCACAATGAGCAGTTCTTC. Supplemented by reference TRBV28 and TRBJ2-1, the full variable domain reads DVKVTQSSRYLVKRTGEKVFLECVQDMDHENMFWYRQDPGLGLRLIYFSYDVKMKEKGDIPEGYSVSREKKERFSLILESASTNQTSMYLCASSPSGRLHNEQFFGPGTRLTVL.

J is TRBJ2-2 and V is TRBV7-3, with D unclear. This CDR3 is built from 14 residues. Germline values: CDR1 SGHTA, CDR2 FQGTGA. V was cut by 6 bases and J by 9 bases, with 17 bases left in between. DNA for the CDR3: TGTGCCAGCAGATCGAATCGCGGCGGTCGGGAGCTGTTTTTT. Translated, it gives CASRSNRGGRELFF.

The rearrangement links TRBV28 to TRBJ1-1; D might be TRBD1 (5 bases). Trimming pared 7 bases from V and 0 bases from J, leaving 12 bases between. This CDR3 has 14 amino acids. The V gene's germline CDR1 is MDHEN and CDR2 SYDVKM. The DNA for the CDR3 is TGTGCCAGCATAAATCGGGGGGTGAACACTGAAGCTTTCTTT. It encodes CASINRGVNTEAFF.

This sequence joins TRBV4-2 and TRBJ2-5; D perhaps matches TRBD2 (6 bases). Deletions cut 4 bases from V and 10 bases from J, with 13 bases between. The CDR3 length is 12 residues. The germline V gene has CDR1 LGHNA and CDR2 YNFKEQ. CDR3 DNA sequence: TGTGCCAGCAGCCTACGGGACGGGAGCCAGTACTTC. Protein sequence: CASSLRDGSQYF.

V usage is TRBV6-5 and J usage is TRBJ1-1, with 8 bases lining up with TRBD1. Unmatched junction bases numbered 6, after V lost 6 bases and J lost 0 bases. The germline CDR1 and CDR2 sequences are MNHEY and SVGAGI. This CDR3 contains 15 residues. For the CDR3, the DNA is TGTGCCAGCAGGGACAGGGAGATGTTGAACACTGAAGCTTTCTTT. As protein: CASRDREMLNTEAFF.

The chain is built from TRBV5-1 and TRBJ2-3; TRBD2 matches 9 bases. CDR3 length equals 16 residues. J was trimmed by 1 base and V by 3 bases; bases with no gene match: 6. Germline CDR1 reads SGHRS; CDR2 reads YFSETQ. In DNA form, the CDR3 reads TGCGCCAGCAGCTCCGCGGGGGGGTCGGGCACAGATACGCAGTATTTT. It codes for CASSSAGGSGTDTQYF. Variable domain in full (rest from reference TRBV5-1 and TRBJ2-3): KAGVTQTPRYLIKTRGQQVTLSCSPISGHRSVSWYQQTPGQGLQFLFEYFSETQRNKGNFPGRFSGRQFSNSRSEMNVSTLELGDSALYLCASSSAGGSGTDTQYFGPGTRLTVL.

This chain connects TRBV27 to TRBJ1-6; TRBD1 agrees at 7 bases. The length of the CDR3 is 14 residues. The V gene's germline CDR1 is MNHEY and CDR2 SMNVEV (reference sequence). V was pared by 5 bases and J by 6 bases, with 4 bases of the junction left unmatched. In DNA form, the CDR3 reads TGTGCCAGCAGTGTCGACAGGGTTAATTCACCCCTCCACTTT. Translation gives CASSVDRVNSPLHF.

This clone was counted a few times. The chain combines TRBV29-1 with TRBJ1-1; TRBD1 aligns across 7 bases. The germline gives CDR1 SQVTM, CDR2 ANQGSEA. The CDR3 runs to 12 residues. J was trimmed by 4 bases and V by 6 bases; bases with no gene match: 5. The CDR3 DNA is TGCAGCGTAGGACAGGTAGTCACTGAAGCTTTCTTT. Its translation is CSVGQVVTEAFF.

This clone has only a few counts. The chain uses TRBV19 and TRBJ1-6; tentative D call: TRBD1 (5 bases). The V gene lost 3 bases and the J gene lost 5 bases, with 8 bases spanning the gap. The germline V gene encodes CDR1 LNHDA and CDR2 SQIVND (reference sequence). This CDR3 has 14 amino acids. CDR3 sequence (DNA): TGTGCCAGTAGTATTTCCAGGGATAATTCACCCCTCCACTTT. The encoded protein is CASSISRDNSPLHF.

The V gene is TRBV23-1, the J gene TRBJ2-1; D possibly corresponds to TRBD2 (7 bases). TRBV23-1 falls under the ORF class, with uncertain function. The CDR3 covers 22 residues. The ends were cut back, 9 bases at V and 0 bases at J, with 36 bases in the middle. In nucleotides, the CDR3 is TGCGCCAGTCGGCGGACTTATTCAATACAGGGAGGGCCCTTTAGCTCCTACAATGAGCAGTTCTTC. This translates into CASRRTYSIQGGPFSSYNEQFF.

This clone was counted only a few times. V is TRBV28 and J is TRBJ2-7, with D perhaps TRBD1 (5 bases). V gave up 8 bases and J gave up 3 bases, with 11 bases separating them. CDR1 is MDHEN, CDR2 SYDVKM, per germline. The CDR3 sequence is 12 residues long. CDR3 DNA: TGTGCCAGCGGTAGCCAGGGCTACGAGCAGTACTTC. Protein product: CASGSQGYEQYF.

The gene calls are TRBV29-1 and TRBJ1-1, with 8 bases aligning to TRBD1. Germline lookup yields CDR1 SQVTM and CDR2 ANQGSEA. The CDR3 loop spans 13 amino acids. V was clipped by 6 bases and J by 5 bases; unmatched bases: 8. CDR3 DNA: TGCAGCGTACAACAGGGGGGCAATACTGAAGCTTTCTTT. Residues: CSVQQGGNTEAFF.

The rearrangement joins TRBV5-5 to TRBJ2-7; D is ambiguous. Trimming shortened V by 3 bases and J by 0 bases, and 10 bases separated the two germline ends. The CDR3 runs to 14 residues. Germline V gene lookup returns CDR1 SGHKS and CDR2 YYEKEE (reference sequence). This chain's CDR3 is CASSSDWISYEQYF. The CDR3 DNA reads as TGTGCCAGCAGCTCCGACTGGATCTCCTACGAGCAGTACTTC.

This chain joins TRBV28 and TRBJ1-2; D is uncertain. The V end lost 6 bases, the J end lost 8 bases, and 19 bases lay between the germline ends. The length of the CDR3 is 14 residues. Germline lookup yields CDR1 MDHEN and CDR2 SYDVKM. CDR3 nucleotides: TGTGCCAGCAGCCCCGCGGGCCCCGCAGTGGGCTACACCTTC. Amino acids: CASSPAGPAVGYTF.

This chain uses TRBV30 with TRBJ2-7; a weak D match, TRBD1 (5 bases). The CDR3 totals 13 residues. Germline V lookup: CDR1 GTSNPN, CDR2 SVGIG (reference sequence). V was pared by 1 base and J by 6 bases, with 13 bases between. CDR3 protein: CAWSGGSVLEQYF. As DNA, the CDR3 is TGTGCCTGGAGTGGGGGCTCTGTCCTCGAGCAGTACTTC.

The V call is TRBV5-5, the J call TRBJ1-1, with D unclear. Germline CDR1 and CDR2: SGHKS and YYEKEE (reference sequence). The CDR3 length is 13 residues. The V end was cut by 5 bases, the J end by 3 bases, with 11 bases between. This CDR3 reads CASRGEVDTEAFF. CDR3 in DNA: TGTGCCAGCAGAGGAGAGGTTGACACTGAAGCTTTCTTT. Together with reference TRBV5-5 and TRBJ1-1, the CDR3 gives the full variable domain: DAGVTQSPTHLIKTRGQQVTLRCSPISGHKSVSWYQQVLGQGPQFIFQYYEKEERGRGNFPDRFSARQFPNYSSELNVNALLLGDSALYLCASRGEVDTEAFFGQGTRLTVV.